Shown below are 19 T cell receptor beta chains from a single sample sequenced in a study of T cell responses to AZD1222 COVID-19 vaccine (dated by TCRdb to about 2021). The time point label for this specimen denotes: about 28 days (+/-7) after the second vaccine dose. The sample's treatment or condition label, in plain terms: meningococcal conjugate vaccine given as trial control. The library was prepared using the immunoSEQ multiplex PCR assay. Not all clones reach the TCRdb copy of this immuneACCESS table, which keeps in-frame sequences only. Checked studies attribute under half of the gap to unresolved V genes and leave the rest unexplained. This sample has around 140,000 clones in its table, and 75% to 85% of those were observed once. About 7.9% of the sample comes from the top ten. This specimen was peripheral blood, taken 28 days after the second dose of the MenACWY control vaccine. These receptors came from an adult who received the MenACWY meningococcal vaccine as a control.

This clone was seen more than once but under ten times. The chain joins TRBV19 to TRBJ1-4; D may be TRBD1 (5 bases). The CDR3 is made up of 14 amino acids. Deletions cut 9 bases from V and 4 bases from J, with 15 bases between. Germline CDR1 reads LNHDA; CDR2 reads SQIVND (reference sequence). CDR3 coding DNA: TGTGCCAGCAGTTGGGGGGGACGTAATGAAAAACTGTTTTTT. This encodes CASSWGGRNEKLFF.

The V call is TRBV24-1, the J call TRBJ1-2; possible D gene TRBD1, 6 bases. The CDR3 extends over 15 amino acids. Germline values: CDR1 KGHDR, CDR2 SFDVKD. The V and J ends lost 2 bases and 6 bases respectively, with 15 bases between them. This CDR3 is CATSDYGQQLHGYTF. DNA of the CDR3: TGTGCCACCAGTGATTACGGACAGCAGCTCCATGGCTACACCTTC.

V and J are TRBV14 and TRBJ2-3, with 8 bases fitting TRBD2. Trimming cost V 4 bases and J 0 bases; bases outside gene matches: 6. This CDR3 spans 16 amino acids. CDR1 and CDR2 (germline): SGHDN, FVKESK. The CDR3 coding sequence is TGTGCCAGCAGCCGACGGGGGGGAGGCAGCACAGATACGCAGTATTTT. This translates into CASSRRGGGSTDTQYF.

This sequence joins TRBV5-1 and TRBJ1-1, with D perhaps TRBD1 (5 bases). V shed 5 bases and J shed 4 bases, with 12 bases lying between them. From germline, CDR1 is SGHRS and CDR2 YFSETQ. The CDR3 loop spans 13 amino acids. In DNA, the CDR3 is TGCGCCAGCAGACCCCAGGGTGGCACTGAAGCTTTCTTT. Its translation is CASRPQGGTEAFF.

The chain carries TRBV5-4 and TRBJ1-4; no reliable D call. The CDR3 totals 15 residues. Germline V gene sequence: CDR1 SGHNT, CDR2 YYREEE (reference sequence). The V end was cut by 0 bases, the J end by 4 bases, with 10 bases between. In DNA, the CDR3 is TGTGCCAGCAGCTTGGGACGGAGTCTTAATGAAAAACTGTTTTTT. It is translated as CASSLGRSLNEKLFF.

V gene TRBV6-1 combines with J gene TRBJ1-4, with TRBD1 identical over 8 bases. Germline assignment: CDR1 MNHNS and CDR2 SASEGT. The CDR3 is made up of 17 amino acids. V shed 2 bases and J 4 bases; nucleotides not matched to a gene: 9. The DNA for the CDR3 is TGTGCCAGCAGTGAACGACCAGGCAGGGGGCATAATGAAAAACTGTTTTTT. Protein product: CASSERPGRGHNEKLFF.

The chain combines TRBV7-3 with TRBJ1-1; D gene unclear. The CDR3 covers 13 residues. The germline gives CDR1 SGHTA, CDR2 FQGTGA. Trimming removed 5 bases at V and 1 base at J, with 8 bases between. The CDR3 is CASSQTRNTEAFF. The DNA of the CDR3 is TGTGCCAGCAGCCAAACACGGAACACTGAAGCTTTCTTT.

This clone was observed a few times. The V call is TRBV9, the J call TRBJ2-3, with 10 bases fitting TRBD2. Germline V gene data show CDR1 as SGDLS and CDR2 as YYNGEE. J gave up 6 bases and V 0 bases, and 4 bases lay outside the gene matches. This CDR3 region has 15 residues. The CDR3, as DNA: TGTGCCAGCAGCGTAGCACTAGCGGGATGGGATACGCAGTATTTT. As protein: CASSVALAGWDTQYF.

A remark on this clone: At one end, the junction sequence differs from germline, possibly due to a read error. The V gene is TRBV5-1, the J gene TRBJ1-2, with D unclear. Germline CDR1 SGHRS, CDR2 YFSETQ. The CDR3 covers 15 residues. The CDR3 protein is CASRLGSETNYGYTF. The DNA of the CDR3 is TGCGCCAGCAGATTGGGGTCCGAAACTAACTATGGCTACACCTTC.

This clone was detected a few times. The genes are TRBV19 and TRBJ1-5, with TRBD1 identical over 7 bases. CDR3 size: 15 residues. Germline V CDR1 and CDR2: LNHDA, SQIVND (reference sequence). The trim removed 8 bases at V and 2 bases at J, leaving 9 bases unmatched. The CDR3 DNA reads as TGTGCCAGTCTCTCAGGGGGGGGTGGCAATCAGCCCCAGCATTTT. Amino acids: CASLSGGGGNQPQHF.

The chain recombines TRBV18 with TRBJ1-1, with 11 positions matching TRBD1. The germline V gene has CDR1 KGHSH and CDR2 LQKENI. The CDR3 totals 18 residues. V shed 0 bases and J 6 bases; nucleotides not matched to a gene: 12. Written as DNA, the CDR3 is TGTGCCAGCTCACCACCCGTGGGACAGGGGGAGGTAATTGCTGAAGCTTTCTTT. It translates to CASSPPVGQGEVIAEAFF.

This clone was picked up one time. The gene calls are TRBV5-1 and TRBJ1-1; TRBD1 matches 8 bases. J was trimmed by 5 bases and V by 3 bases; bases with no gene match: 6. CDR3 length: 14 amino acids. Per germline, CDR1 SGHRS and CDR2 YFSETQ. The CDR3 region has the DNA TGCGCCAGCAGCTCACCTGGACAGGGTACTGAAGCTTTCTTT. Its translation is CASSSPGQGTEAFF.

The rearrangement uses TRBV24-1 and TRBJ1-4; the D is unclear. Deletions cut 5 bases from V and 5 bases from J, with 5 bases between. CDR3 size: 12 residues. Germline V CDR1 and CDR2: KGHDR, SFDVKD. The CDR3 protein is CATSGSNEKLFF. In DNA form, the CDR3 reads TGTGCCACCAGTGGATCAAATGAAAAACTGTTTTTT.

This rearrangement joins TRBV4-2 to TRBJ2-4; no clear D gene. The V and J ends lost 0 bases and 0 bases respectively, with 6 bases between them. The V gene's germline CDR1 is LGHNA and CDR2 YNFKEQ. This CDR3 contains 15 residues. As DNA, the CDR3 is TGTGCCAGCAGCCAAGATTTGGGAGCCAAAAACATTCAGTACTTC. Translating it yields CASSQDLGAKNIQYF.

The rearrangement uses TRBV7-9 and TRBJ1-1; 8 bases match TRBD1. The CDR3 totals 14 residues. Germline values: CDR1 SEHNR, CDR2 FQNEAQ (reference sequence). The J segment lost 7 bases and the V segment lost 5 bases, leaving 9 bases of the junction unmatched. CDR3 coding DNA: TGTGCCAGCAGCAATTTCGACAGGGGTGGTGAAGCTTTCTTT. Translated, it gives CASSNFDRGGEAFF.

The chain combines TRBV29-1 with TRBJ2-3; D call uncertain. V lost 4 bases to trimming and J lost 4 bases, with 9 bases between them. The CDR3 is 12 residues long. Germline CDR1 SQVTM, CDR2 ANQGSEA. CDR3 in DNA: TGCAGCGTTGTGAAGCAGCCAGATACGCAGTATTTT. It yields the protein CSVVKQPDTQYF.

The CDR3: CASSWGGQESYEQYV. Here the CDR3 DNA reads TGTGCCAGCAGCTGGGGGGGACAGGAGTCCTACGAGCAGTACGTC. The rearrangement links TRBV11-2 to TRBJ2-7; the D gene is possibly TRBD1 (8 bases). Trimming removed 4 bases at V and 1 base at J, with 14 bases between. This CDR3 has 15 amino acids. CDR1 is SGHAT, CDR2 FQNNGV, per germline.

The J gene is TRBJ2-1, the V gene TRBV24-1; 13 bases agree with TRBD2. This CDR3 spans 18 amino acids. Looked up from germline, CDR1 is KGHDR and CDR2 is SFDVKD. V dropped 4 bases and J dropped 9; count of bases not matched to a gene: 14. The CDR3 sequence: CATSDPGWTSGSYGEQFF. CDR3 coding DNA: TGTGCCACCAGTGACCCAGGATGGACTAGCGGGAGCTACGGTGAGCAGTTCTTC.

This chain connects TRBV5-1 to TRBJ1-3, with a possible D match to TRBD1 (5 bases). This CDR3 is built from 14 residues. Germline CDR1 and CDR2: SGHRS and YFSETQ. V lost 4 bases and J 0 bases, leaving 8 bases between the germline ends. The CDR3, as DNA: TGCGCCAGCAGCCCGGGGCCCTCTGGAAACACCATATATTTT. This encodes CASSPGPSGNTIYF.